This is a list of T cell receptor beta chains from one sample in a study of blood T cell repertoires in COVID-19. Assay used: immunoSEQ multiplex PCR; TCRdb lists only in-frame clones, some missing. In the table there are around 20,000 clones, 70% to 90% of which are singletons. Sequencing used peripheral blood. The source of these receptors is a middle-aged man with active COVID-19. CDR3s include the opening cysteine and the closing phenylalanine or tryptophan. D genes are given only for firm matches. Rows may omit the clone size; those that give it use once, few, many or a size class.

d_call	v_call	j_call	clone_size	cdr3_aa	cdr3_nt
TRBD1	TRBV6-6	TRBJ1-3	.	CASSYLGQGLNTIYF	TGTGCCAGCAGTTACTTGGGACAGGGGTTAAACACCATATATTTT
TRBD2	TRBV6-2/TRBV6-3	TRBJ2-2	.	CASSRLAGVNGELFF	TGTGCCAGCAGTCGACTAGCGGGAGTGAACGGGGAGCTGTTTTTT
.	TRBV12-3/TRBV12-4	TRBJ2-7	.	CASRPGKAEQYF	TGTGCCAGCAGACCAGGAAAGGCCGAGCAGTACTTC
TRBD2	TRBV20-1	TRBJ2-3	.	CSASSGLARVTQYF	TGCAGTGCTAGTTCAGGACTAGCTCGAGTTACGCAGTATTTT
.	TRBV2	TRBJ2-3	.	CASRAVNTQYF	TGTGCCAGCAGGGCAGTGAATACGCAGTATTTT
.	TRBV28	TRBJ1-2	.	CASSPSGANYGYTF	TGTGCCAGCAGTCCGTCAGGCGCGAACTATGGCTACACCTTC
.	TRBV7-9	TRBJ2-7	.	CASSSTSYEQYF	TGTGCCAGCAGCTCTACGTCCTACGAGCAGTACTTC
.	TRBV9	TRBJ1-2	.	CASSVAPAGLGYTF	TGTGCCAGCAGCGTAGCACCGGCAGGGTTAGGCTACACCTTC
.	TRBV4-1	TRBJ1-1	.	CASSQDSTERWALNTEAFF	TGCGCCAGCAGCCAAGATTCGACCGAAAGGTGGGCTTTGAACACTGAAGCTTTCTTT
TRBD1	TRBV4-3	TRBJ2-7	.	CASSLMTGAAYEQYF	TGCGCCAGCAGCCTCATGACAGGGGCAGCCTACGAGCAGTACTTC
.	TRBV11-2	TRBJ2-7	.	CASSLDLGGSYEQYF	TGTGCCAGCAGCTTAGATCTGGGGGGCTCCTACGAGCAGTACTTC
TRBD2	TRBV5-4	TRBJ2-7	.	CASSRSGTSNEQYF	TGTGCCAGCAGCCGGTCCGGGACTAGTAACGAGCAGTACTTC
TRBD1	TRBV27	TRBJ2-6	.	CASSSQLGDRKSGANVLTF	TGTGCCAGCAGTAGCCAACTGGGGGACAGAAAGTCTGGGGCCAACGTCCTGACTTTC
TRBD1	TRBV30	TRBJ2-7	.	CAWSKPGQGSYEQYF	TGTGCCTGGAGTAAACCGGGACAGGGATCCTACGAGCAGTACTTC
.	TRBV14	TRBJ2-3	.	CASSEQIADTQYF	TGTGCCAGCAGCGAACAAATTGCAGATACGCAGTATTTT
TRBD2	TRBV6-6	TRBJ2-5	.	CASFPSGGPETQYF	TGTGCCAGCTTCCCCTCGGGAGGGCCGGAGACCCAGTACTTC
TRBD1	TRBV6-2/TRBV6-3	TRBJ2-7	once	CASSRPGQVGYEQYF	TGTGCCAGCAGTCGACCGGGACAGGTTGGGTACGAGCAGTACTTC
.	TRBV10-3	TRBJ2-1	.	CAIISAAGITYNEQFF	TGTGCCATCATCAGTGCGGCGGGTATCACCTACAATGAGCAGTTCTTC
.	TRBV6-5	TRBJ2-7	.	CASRRDFSYEQYF	TGTGCCAGCAGGAGGGACTTTTCCTACGAGCAGTACTTC
TRBD2	TRBV5-6	TRBJ2-1	.	CASSFLAGAWGYNEQFF	TGTGCCAGCAGCTTCCTAGCGGGAGCGTGGGGTTACAATGAGCAGTTCTTC
.	TRBV18	TRBJ1-4	.	CASSSPTNEKLFF	TGTGCCAGCTCATCTCCAACTAATGAAAAACTGTTTTTT
TRBD2	TRBV27	TRBJ2-3	.	CASSPGLAGGFGDTQYF	TGTGCCAGCAGTCCGGGACTAGCGGGAGGGTTTGGCGATACGCAGTATTTT
.	TRBV6-5	TRBJ1-1	.	CASSYSLLRGDTEAFF	TGTGCCAGCAGTTACTCTCTACTCCGGGGGGACACTGAAGCTTTCTTT
.	TRBV13	TRBJ1-5	.	CASRSIRDIGYQPQHF	TGTGCCAGCAGGTCTATACGGGACATAGGATATCAGCCCCAGCATTTT
.	TRBV2	TRBJ1-2	.	CASRTGFHYGYTF	TGTGCCAGCAGAACAGGGTTTCACTATGGCTACACCTTC
TRBD1	TRBV7-9	TRBJ2-5	.	CASSFQGQELSRETQYF	TGTGCCAGCAGCTTCCAGGGACAGGAACTAAGTAGGGAGACCCAGTACTTC
.	TRBV27	TRBJ2-7	.	CASSLSDSNYEQYF	TGTGCCAGCAGTTTATCGGACAGCAACTACGAGCAGTACTTC
TRBD1	TRBV27	TRBJ2-1	.	CASSERDRANEQFF	TGTGCCAGCAGTGAAAGGGACAGGGCAAATGAGCAGTTCTTC
TRBD2	TRBV2	TRBJ2-5	few	CASSEGLAGAQTQYF	TGTGCCAGCAGTGAGGGACTAGCGGGTGCGCAGACCCAGTACTTC
TRBD1	TRBV4-3	TRBJ2-6	.	CASSQERAGGNPGANVLTF	TGCGCCAGCAGCCAAGAACGCGCAGGGGGCAATCCGGGGGCCAACGTCCTGACTTTC
TRBD2	TRBV5-4	TRBJ2-1	.	CASSLGGLAENEQFF	TGTGCCAGCAGCTTGGGGGGACTAGCCGAAAATGAGCAGTTCTTC
.	TRBV18	TRBJ1-4	.	CASSPTTGSKNEKLFF	TGTGCCAGCTCACCAACAACAGGGTCCAAAAATGAAAAACTGTTTTTT
TRBD2	TRBV27	TRBJ2-1	.	CASSPGAGGPGEQFF	TGTGCCAGCAGCCCCGGGGCGGGAGGGCCTGGTGAGCAGTTCTTC
TRBD1	TRBV4-3	TRBJ2-7	.	CASSQGTGSLRYEQYF	TGCGCCAGCAGCCAAGGGACAGGGTCCCTCCGTTACGAGCAGTACTTC
TRBD1	TRBV27	TRBJ2-7	.	CASRGQGVEQYF	TGTGCCAGCAGGGGACAGGGCGTCGAGCAGTACTTC